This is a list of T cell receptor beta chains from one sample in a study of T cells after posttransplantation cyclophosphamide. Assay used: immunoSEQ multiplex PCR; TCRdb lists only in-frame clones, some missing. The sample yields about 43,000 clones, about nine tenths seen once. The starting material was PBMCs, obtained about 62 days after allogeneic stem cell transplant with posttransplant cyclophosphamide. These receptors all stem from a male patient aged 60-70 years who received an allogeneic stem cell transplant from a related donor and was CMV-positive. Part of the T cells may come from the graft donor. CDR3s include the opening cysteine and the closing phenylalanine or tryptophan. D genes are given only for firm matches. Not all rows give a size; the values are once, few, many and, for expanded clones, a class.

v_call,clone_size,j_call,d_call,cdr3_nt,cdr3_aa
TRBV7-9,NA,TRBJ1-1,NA,TGTGCCAGCAGCTTTTATCCCTGGCGGGGGCACACTGAAGCTTTCTTT,CASSFYPWRGHTEAFF
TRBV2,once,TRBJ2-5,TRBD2,TGTGCCAGCAGTGAGGGGGGGGAGACCCAGTACTTC,CASSEGGETQYF
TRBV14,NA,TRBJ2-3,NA,TGTGCCAGCAGCCAAGGAGGCACGGGGGATACGCAGTATTTT,CASSQGGTGDTQYF
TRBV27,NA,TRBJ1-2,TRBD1,TGTGCCAGCAGTTTAATCCCAACAGGGGCCTATGGCTACACCTTC,CASSLIPTGAYGYTF
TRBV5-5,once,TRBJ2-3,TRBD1,TGTGCCAGCAGCTTGGAACTGGGACAGGGGGCCGATACGCAGTATTTT,CASSLELGQGADTQYF
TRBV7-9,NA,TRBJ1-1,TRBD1,TGTGCCAGCAGCTACGGGACAGGCGACCGAAATGAAGCTTTCTTT,CASSYGTGDRNEAFF
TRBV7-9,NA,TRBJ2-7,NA,TGTGCCAGCAGCTCCAGCAACAGCTACGAGCAGTACTTC,CASSSSNSYEQYF
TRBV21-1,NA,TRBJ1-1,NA,TGTGCCAGCAGCAAAGACGAGGGAGAGGGCACTGAAGCTTTCTTT,CASSKDEGEGTEAFF
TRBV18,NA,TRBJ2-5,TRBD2,TGTGCCAGCTCACCACGGACTAGCGGGGCCCTGGGGACCCAGTACTTC,CASSPRTSGALGTQYF
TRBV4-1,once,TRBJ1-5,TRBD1,TGCGCCAGCAGCCAAGTACGACAGGGAAATCAGCCCCAGCATTTT,CASSQVRQGNQPQHF
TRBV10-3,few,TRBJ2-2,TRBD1,TGTGCCATCAGCCGACAGGGAAGCACCGGGGAGCTGTTTTTT,CAISRQGSTGELFF
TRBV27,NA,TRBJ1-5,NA,TGTGCCAGCAGTTTAAGACGGGGTTATGACAATCAGCCCCAGCATTTT,CASSLRRGYDNQPQHF
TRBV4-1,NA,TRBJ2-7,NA,TGCGCCAGCAGCCAAGTCCCTGGACTCATGACCGGCGAGCAGTACTTC,CASSQVPGLMTGEQYF
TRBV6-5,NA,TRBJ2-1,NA,TGTGCCAGCAGACTCGGACCAGGGGAGAATGAGCAGTTCTTC,CASRLGPGENEQFF
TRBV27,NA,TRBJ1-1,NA,TGTGCCAGCAGTTTATGGCCCAGGTGGACTGAAGCTTTCTTT,CASSLWPRWTEAFF
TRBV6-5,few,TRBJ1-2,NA,TGTGCCAGCAGGGAGCCACAGGGTTTTGGCTACACCTTC,CASREPQGFGYTF